This TCR beta chain was profiled in a study of cytomegalovirus exposure and HLA in healthy donors. Germline-derived CDR1 and CDR2 are MNHNS and SASEGT. V gave up 4 bases and J gave up 6 bases, with 21 bases separating them. The CDR3 spans 16 residues. Clones were sequenced by immunoSEQ multiplex PCR, and TCRdb holds only the in-frame ones, with some missing. The profile covers 200,000 or so clones, with 75% to 85% appearing a single time and under 15% taken by the ten largest. Points on this clone: Its antigen is still unknown.

Notes on the study in general: According to the study, around 160 TCR beta chains were cytomegalovirus-associated.

The sequencing input was PBMCs. This receptor was taken from a woman aged 25 to 39 in good health and CMV-seropositive. The chain links TRBV6-1 to TRBJ1-1; D might be TRBD1 (5 bases). The CDR3 bases are TGTGCCAGCAGTGCGGCAGGGAGGTCAGTCGGCGCTGAAGCTTTCTTT. This gives the protein CASSAAGRSVGAEAFF.